The 17 T cell receptor beta chains below come from one sample, sequenced in a study of T cell changes during pregnancy in multiple sclerosis (dated by TCRdb to about 2019). The receptor library was made with the immunoSEQ multiplex PCR assay. The table was pulled from immuneACCESS by TCRdb, which kept in-frame rearrangements only. Such tables lose some clones; where checked, under half of the loss comes from unresolved V genes, and the rest has no known cause. Counted in this sample were about 35,000 clones; 93% of them appeared once. Roughly 0.39% of the sample is in the top ten clones. The sequencing used CD4+ T cells from peripheral blood mononuclear cells, collected in the first trimester of pregnancy. These TCRs come from a female donor with multiple sclerosis, enrolled in a pregnancy study.

This clone was seen more than once but under ten times. The rearrangement uses TRBV25-1 and TRBJ2-7; D gene ambiguous. The CDR3 is 11 amino acids. V was pared by 6 bases and J by 0 bases, with 3 bases between. From germline, CDR1 is MGHDK and CDR2 SYGVNS. In nucleotides, the CDR3 is TGTGCCAGCAGCCACTCCTACGAGCAGTACTTC. It is translated as CASSHSYEQYF.

This chain uses TRBV25-1 with TRBJ2-5, with 8 bases identical to TRBD2. Germline CDR1 reads MGHDK; CDR2 reads SYGVNS. After removal of 5 bases from V and 3 bases from J, the junction contained 11 bases not matched to a gene. CDR3 length equals 16 residues. The CDR3 here is CASSFSGTSGKETQYF. CDR3 DNA sequence: TGTGCCAGCAGTTTCTCGGGGACTAGTGGCAAAGAGACCCAGTACTTC.

The chain links TRBV30 to TRBJ2-5; TRBD2 matches 14 bases. The V gene end was trimmed by 5 bases and the J gene end by 1 base; junction bases not matched to a gene: 3. Germline V lookup: CDR1 GTSNPN, CDR2 SVGIG (reference sequence). There are 15 residues in the CDR3. CDR3 coding DNA: TGTGCCTGGGGGACTAGCGGGAGCCTCCAAGAGACCCAGTACTTC. Amino acids: CAWGTSGSLQETQYF.

V usage is TRBV7-2 and J usage is TRBJ2-7; 8 nucleotides match TRBD1. Germline V gene sequence: CDR1 SGHTA, CDR2 FQGNSA. The CDR3 is 16 residues long. The V segment lost 6 bases and the J segment 1 base; nucleotides outside the gene matches: 11. CDR3 amino acids: CASSRRQGAGSYEQYF. For the CDR3, the DNA is TGTGCCAGCAGTCGCCGGCAGGGGGCAGGATCCTACGAGCAGTACTTC.

The V gene is TRBV7-8, the J gene TRBJ2-1, with D possibly matching TRBD1 (6 bases). The CDR3 runs 16 residues. Per the germline V gene, CDR1 is SGHVS and CDR2 is FQNEAQ. The germline V and J ends were trimmed by 2 bases and 1 base, with 12 bases remaining between them. CDR3 DNA: TGTGCCAGCAGCTTAACCGGGACAAAATCCTACAATGAGCAGTTCTTC. Its translation: CASSLTGTKSYNEQFF. Full variable domain (remainder filled in from reference TRBV7-8 and TRBJ2-1): GAGVSQSPRYKVAKRGQDVALRCDPISGHVSLFWYQQALGQGPEFLTYFQNEAQLDKSGLPSDRFFAERPEGSVSTLKIQRTQQEDSAVYLCASSLTGTKSYNEQFFGPGTRLTVL.

This chain joins TRBV7-9 and TRBJ1-2; D is uncertain. Trimming took 6 bases from V and 8 from J, leaving 19 bases between them. This CDR3 spans 14 amino acids. Germline CDR1 reads SEHNR; CDR2 reads FQNEAQ (reference sequence). CDR3 coding DNA: TGTGCCAGCAGTCGAACAGACCCAACCTGGGGCTACACCTTC. Translated: CASSRTDPTWGYTF.

The genes are TRBV7-3 and TRBJ2-1; 11 nucleotides agree with TRBD2. Trimming took 3 bases from V and 8 from J; bases not matched to a gene: 3. The CDR3 totals 14 residues. The germline V gene encodes CDR1 SGHTA and CDR2 FQGTGA. The CDR3: CASSFSGGADEQFF. The CDR3 DNA follows: TGTGCCAGCAGCTTTAGCGGGGGGGCGGATGAGCAGTTCTTC. Drawing the rest from reference TRBV7-3 and TRBJ2-1, the complete variable domain is GAGVSQTPSNKVTEKGKYVELRCDPISGHTALYWYRQSLGQGPEFLIYFQGTGAADDSGLPNDRFFAVRPEGSVSTLKIQRTERGDSAVYLCASSFSGGADEQFFGPGTRLTVL.

V gene TRBV29-1 combines with J gene TRBJ2-3, with 10 bases fitting TRBD2. With V trimmed by 7 bases and J by 1 base, 8 bases remained unmatched. Germline lookup yields CDR1 SQVTM and CDR2 ANQGSEA. This CDR3 region has 15 residues. In nucleotides, the CDR3 is TGCAGCGCCGCCCCAGCGGGAGGGGGCACAGATACGCAGTATTTT. Protein product: CSAAPAGGGTDTQYF.

V is TRBV5-1 and J is TRBJ2-1, with D possibly matching TRBD1 (5 bases). Germline V gene sequence: CDR1 SGHRS, CDR2 YFSETQ. This CDR3 region has 12 residues. V was trimmed by 2 bases and J by 9 bases, leaving 9 bases between them. CDR3 amino acids: CASSFQGPEQFF. The CDR3 DNA follows: TGCGCCAGCAGCTTCCAGGGCCCTGAGCAGTTCTTC.

The genes are TRBV5-1 and TRBJ2-7; TRBD2 aligns across 10 bases. The ends lost 4 bases at V and 5 bases at J; junction bases unmatched: 6. CDR3 length: 14 amino acids. Germline CDR1 and CDR2: SGHRS and YFSETQ. CDR3 in amino acids: CASSGGLAPNEQYF. The CDR3 coding sequence is TGCGCCAGCAGCGGGGGACTAGCGCCGAACGAGCAGTACTTC.

The chain's CDR3 is CASSFRTGDEQFF. In nucleotides, the CDR3 is TGCGCCAGCAGCTTCAGGACAGGGGATGAGCAGTTCTTC. The gene calls are TRBV5-1 and TRBJ2-1; TRBD1 matches at 9 bases. This CDR3 has 13 residues. Germline V lookup: CDR1 SGHRS, CDR2 YFSETQ. V trimming: 2 bases; J trimming: 8 bases; junction bases outside the gene matches: 2. The whole variable domain, remainder taken from reference TRBV5-1 and TRBJ2-1, is KAGVTQTPRYLIKTRGQQVTLSCSPISGHRSVSWYQQTPGQGLQFLFEYFSETQRNKGNFPGRFSGRQFSNSRSEMNVSTLELGDSALYLCASSFRTGDEQFFGPGTRLTVL.

The chain is built from TRBV9 and TRBJ2-3; 11 bases are a match to TRBD2. Per the germline V gene, CDR1 is SGDLS and CDR2 is YYNGEE. This CDR3 is built from 18 residues. Losses at the gene ends were 3 bases for V and 2 bases for J; bases not matched to a gene: 11. In DNA form, the CDR3 reads TGTGCCAGCAGCGCCGCTACACTAGCGGGGGAACCCACAGATACGCAGTATTTT. It is translated as CASSAATLAGEPTDTQYF.

The rearrangement uses TRBV9 and TRBJ2-7, with a possible D match to TRBD2 (6 bases). The germline gives CDR1 SGDLS, CDR2 YYNGEE. V lost 3 bases and J lost 0, with 7 bases in between. The CDR3 is 13 residues long. The CDR3 DNA reads as TGTGCCAGCAGCGGCGGGGTCTCCTACGAGCAGTACTTC. Residues: CASSGGVSYEQYF.

This chain joins TRBV5-1 and TRBJ2-3; D is unresolved. The V gene lost 2 bases and the J gene lost 6 bases, with 7 bases spanning the gap. This CDR3 spans 12 amino acids. Germline CDR1 is SGHRS and CDR2 is YFSETQ. This CDR3 reads CASSFQADTQYF. Written as DNA, the CDR3 is TGCGCCAGCAGCTTTCAGGCGGATACGCAGTATTTT. The entire variable domain, with the rest obtained from reference TRBV5-1 and TRBJ2-3, is as follows: KAGVTQTPRYLIKTRGQQVTLSCSPISGHRSVSWYQQTPGQGLQFLFEYFSETQRNKGNFPGRFSGRQFSNSRSEMNVSTLELGDSALYLCASSFQADTQYFGPGTRLTVL.

The rearrangement links TRBV6-1 to TRBJ2-7, with TRBD1 as a possible D gene (6 bases). The germline V and J ends were trimmed by 1 base and 3 bases, with 10 bases remaining between them. CDR3 length: 14 residues. Germline assignment: CDR1 MNHNS and CDR2 SASEGT. CDR3 bases: TGTGCCAGCAGTGAAGGGGACATCTACTACGAGCAGTACTTC. It specifies CASSEGDIYYEQYF.

The rearrangement joins TRBV5-1 to TRBJ1-2; 12 bases are shared with TRBD1. The germline V gene encodes CDR1 SGHRS and CDR2 YFSETQ. J gave up 5 bases and V 4 bases, and 9 bases lay outside the gene matches. The CDR3 extends over 16 amino acids. CDR3 in amino acids: CASSPSGQGAVYGYTF. The CDR3 region has the DNA TGCGCCAGCAGCCCTTCGGGACAGGGGGCAGTTTATGGCTACACCTTC.

The chain recombines TRBV5-4 with TRBJ2-1, with a possible D match to TRBD2 (6 bases). The CDR3 extends over 15 amino acids. Germline V gene sequence: CDR1 SGHNT, CDR2 YYREEE (reference sequence). Trimming shortened V by 4 bases and J by 2 bases, and 13 bases separated the two germline ends. CDR3 residues: CASSRASATYNEQFF. For the CDR3, the DNA is TGTGCCAGCAGCCGAGCTAGCGCCACCTACAATGAGCAGTTCTTC.